This T cell receptor beta chain came from a study of T cells in Graves' hyperthyroidism and ophthalmopathy (dated by TCRdb to between 2018 and 2020). Describing the broader study: Peripheral blood was sampled at the time of initial diagnosis, prior to any treatment. TCR V-J signatures able to tell the groups apart were searched for in a discovery cohort of 90 to 100 patients, of whom over 40 had Graves' ophthalmopathy and around 58 had stable Graves' hyperthyroidism. Thyroid tissue and blood T-cell repertoires from six Graves' hyperthyroidism patients were also compared in the study. According to the paper, TCR Vbeta CDR3 sequencing was carried out on over 130 peripheral blood samples, which came from under 50 ophthalmopathy, under 80 hyperthyroidism and some 17 progressor patients. Prospective prediction of ophthalmopathy was tested in an independent validation cohort of fewer than 20 hyperthyroidism patients and around 16 patients who later progressed to ophthalmopathy. The 75 to 100 discovery patients were divided at random into training and test sets in a 7:3 ratio. Following sampling, methimazole starting at 30 mg daily was given to hyperthyroidism patients, and high-dose intravenous methylprednisolone was given to ophthalmopathy patients. Overall study outcomes, separate from this receptor: Blood samples also contained most of the expanded thyroid clonotypes (frequency above 0.001), which suggests that blood repertoires may reflect thyroid immune responses. Ophthalmopathy was separated from stable hyperthyroidism by a 13 V-J signature model, with 87.88% sensitivity and approximately 84% specificity obtained in cross-validation and 80%/75% obtained in testing. In validation, progression to ophthalmopathy was predicted by the model with almost 71% sensitivity and 72.22% specificity, a median of about 6.8 months before onset. No statistical method was used to set the sample size in advance, and investigators knew the group allocation.

There are 17 amino acids in the CDR3, from cysteine to phenylalanine inclusive. Just CDR3 DNA is preserved here, 51 bases in frame from base 1. CDR1 and CDR2, per the germline V gene (reference sequence), are DFQATT and SNEGSKA. Relative to germline, V is missing 5 bases and J is missing 0 bases, with 11 bases of the junction outside any gene match. Amplification of TCR beta CDR3 regions was carried out from RNA transcripts. The TCR CDR3 was subjected to a first round of RT-PCR using the HTBI primer set and the Qiagen OneStep RT-PCR kit. Libraries were constructed in a second round of multiplex PCR, after which size selection and purification were carried out. Libraries were sequenced paired-end with 100 bp reads on an Illumina HiSeq2000. Regarding the original processing steps: Raw data were processed with SOAPnuke, discarding reads with adapters, uncalled bases, mean Phred below 15, or no exact constant-primer or identifier match. High-quality paired reads were merged with COPE v1.2.5, and unique nucleotide sequences were defined as clonotypes. Clonotypes were aligned to IMGT TRBV, TRBD and TRBJ reference segments using MiTCR v1.1. Analysis was restricted to V-J combinations with a frequency above 0.0001, which covered roughly 99% of repertoires. A TCS score was defined as the ratio of F50 (clonal expansion) to E x V (chaos), with BLOSUM62-based TCRdist applied between CDR3 peptides within each V-J. Welch's t-statistics and random forest reduced just over 500 V-J features to roughly 13, which were used in a naive Bayes classifier (R e1071). The raw public data were reprocessed by TCRdb itself: fastp quality trimming at Q25, MiXCR clonotype calling, in-frame beta chains only. Every entry covers one CDR3 protein and lists the most common genes and DNA from its rows. TCRdb's processing, not the authors' own work, is the source of the V and J calls. For this sample the table gives about 500,000 distinct CDR3 sequences, of which approximately 15% were detected only once. The ten biggest clones cover 15% to 20% of the sample.

A note on this clonotype: Its antigen has not been determined. There are no base qualities to consult, and no much larger clone falls within one base.

Stable Graves' hyperthyroidism was defined as the absence of progression to ophthalmopathy over 18 months of follow-up. Hyperthyroidism patients were newly diagnosed, had a disease duration of under 2 months, and were aged 18 to 65 years. The study excluded patients with uncontrolled infections, other autoimmune diseases, pregnancy or lactation. Clinical symptoms, serum thyroxine and TRAb, thyroid ultrasound, and orbital computed tomography formed the basis for the diagnoses. Ficoll-Paque density gradient centrifugation was used to isolate PBMCs from 8.5 to 10 ml of fresh peripheral blood. Trizol reagent was used to extract total RNA, and RNA quality was then checked on an Agilent 2100 Bioanalyzer.

The TCR comes from a woman aged 18-29 years with Graves' hyperthyroidism. The sample taken for sequencing was blood. The sequence joins TRBV20-1 to TRBJ1-3, with 9 bases matching TRBD1. The DNA sequence follows: TGCAGTGCTTTAACCCCGGGACAGGGAAGCTCTGGAAACACCATATATTTT. This gives the protein CSALTPGQGSSGNTIYF.